Below are 4 T cell receptor beta chains sequenced from a single sample in a study of T-cell reconstitution after alpha-beta-depleted transplantation in children. During its preparation, the TCRbeta library received unique molecular identifiers. TCRdb analysed the PCR reads with MiXCR anew, one entry per CDR3 protein. The sample consists of about 690,000 distinct CDR3 sequences, approximately 17% of them appearing once. The source material was PBMCs from the stem cell graft donor, sampled from the stem cell graft. The receptor source for this set is a human donor who donated a stem cell graft to a child with acute myeloid leukemia.

This clonotype has ten or more counts. J is TRBJ1-2 and V is TRBV20-1; 7 positions match TRBD1. CDR1 is DFQATT, CDR2 SNEGSKA, per germline (reference sequence). The V and J ends lost 5 bases and 1 base, in that order; junction bases with no gene match: 13. The CDR3 has 16 amino acids. CDR3 residues: CSALSGTASLNYGYTF. The CDR3 coding sequence is TGCAGTGCTCTTTCCGGGACAGCTTCCCTTAACTATGGCTACACCTTC.

This clonotype was seen at least ten times. The chain is built from TRBV20-1 and TRBJ1-3; D unresolved. Per the germline V gene, CDR1 is DFQATT and CDR2 is SNEGSKA (reference sequence). This CDR3 comprises 13 residues. V was clipped by 5 bases and J by 0 bases, with 8 bases between them. CDR3 amino acids: CSASPGSGNTIYF. The CDR3 DNA follows: TGCAGTGCTTCACCAGGCTCTGGAAACACCATATATTTT.

This clonotype was seen many times. The CDR3 region is CASNGMWGEQFF. The CDR3 DNA follows: TGTGCCAGTAACGGAATGTGGGGTGAGCAGTTCTTC. The rearrangement joins TRBV19 to TRBJ2-1; D is undetermined. V lost 7 bases, J lost 9 bases, and 13 bases lay in between. This CDR3 is built from 12 residues. The V gene's germline CDR1 is LNHDA and CDR2 SQIVND (reference sequence).

V usage is TRBV5-5 and J usage is TRBJ1-5; the D gene is possibly TRBD1 (6 bases). The V end lost 4 bases, the J end lost 7 bases, and 18 bases lay between the germline ends. CDR1 is SGHKS and CDR2 is YYEKEE in the germline V gene (reference sequence). This CDR3 is 15 amino acids long. In nucleotides, the CDR3 is TGTGCCAGCAGCGCAGAGACAGGATTAGGCCAGCCCCAGCATTTT. Protein sequence: CASSAETGLGQPQHF.